These 27 T cell receptor beta chains originate from one sample sequenced in a study of T cells in localized non-small cell lung cancer. Profiled with immunoSEQ multiplex PCR; TCRdb holds only in-frame clones, not every one. The sample carries thousands of clones, about a sixth recorded once. The sequencing used lung tumor tissue, collected before any cancer treatment. The receptor set was obtained from a female donor older than 55 with stage I squamous cell lung carcinoma.

Within the sample, this clone is large (0.1 to 1%). This sequence joins TRBV6-8 and TRBJ2-5; D call uncertain. Trimming pared 10 bases from V and 6 bases from J, leaving 21 bases between. Germline V gene sequence: CDR1 MNHGY, CDR2 SAAAGT. This CDR3 comprises 14 residues. CDR3 nucleotide sequence: TGTGCCACCACAACTGGGTGGGGATCGAAGACCCAGTACTTC. Translating it yields CATTTGWGSKTQYF.

This clone was recorded a few times. The chain joins TRBV4-1 to TRBJ2-3, with 10 bases fitting TRBD1. The germline V gene encodes CDR1 MGHRA and CDR2 YSYEKL. V dropped 4 bases and J dropped 3; count of bases not matched to a gene: 4. The CDR3 has 15 amino acids. The CDR3 DNA follows: TGCGCCAGCAGCCGTTGGGACAGGGGTACAGATACGCAGTATTTT. Its translation is CASSRWDRGTDTQYF.

This chain joins TRBV28 and TRBJ2-3; D possibly corresponds to TRBD2 (5 bases). CDR3 length equals 14 residues. The V end lost 5 bases, the J end lost 3 bases, and 12 bases lay between the germline ends. Germline CDR1 is MDHEN and CDR2 is SYDVKM. The DNA for the CDR3 is TGTGCCAGCAGTCGACAAATAGCGACAGATACGCAGTATTTT. It translates to CASSRQIATDTQYF.

This clone was detected only a few times. The CDR3 nucleotides are TGTGCCAGCAGTCGACAGGTCGGCACAGATACGCAGTATTTT. It specifies CASSRQVGTDTQYF. This sequence joins TRBV28 and TRBJ2-3, with D possibly TRBD1 on 6 matching bases. In germline, CDR1 is MDHEN, CDR2 SYDVKM. Trimming shortened V by 5 bases and J by 1 base, and 10 bases separated the two germline ends. CDR3 length: 14 residues.

This sequence joins TRBV29-1 and TRBJ2-7, with 10 bases that match TRBD1. V was clipped by 6 bases and J by 5 bases; unmatched bases: 7. Germline CDR1 is SQVTM and CDR2 is ANQGSEA. This CDR3 has 13 amino acids. CDR3 residues: CSVADRGMNEQYF. The CDR3 DNA reads TGCAGCGTCGCGGACAGGGGGATGAACGAGCAGTACTTC.

The gene calls are TRBV10-2 and TRBJ1-1; D is perhaps TRBD1 (5 bases). Germline values: CDR1 WSHSY, CDR2 SAAADI. This CDR3 has 12 amino acids. The germline V and J ends were trimmed by 8 bases and 0 bases, with 7 bases remaining between them. The CDR3 nucleotides are TGCGCCAGCCGCAGGGTGAACACTGAAGCTTTCTTT. This encodes CASRRVNTEAFF.

The genes are TRBV5-1 and TRBJ2-7; TRBD2 is a possible D gene (6 bases). V was shortened by 1 base and J by 5 bases, with 13 bases between the two germline ends. The germline CDR1 and CDR2 sequences are SGHRS and YFSETQ. The CDR3 has 14 residues. As DNA, the CDR3 is TGCGCCAGCAGCTTGCGGGAGTATCCAAACGAGCAGTACTTC. Its protein is CASSLREYPNEQYF.

This chain uses TRBV9 with TRBJ2-2, with unresolved D. With 6 bases removed from V and 3 bases from J, the gap between germline ends came to 6 bases. Germline lookup yields CDR1 SGDLS and CDR2 YYNGEE. This CDR3 has 12 amino acids. The CDR3 is CASTTDTGELFF. CDR3 bases: TGTGCCAGCACTACAGACACCGGGGAGCTGTTTTTT.

This clone was seen more than once but under ten times. V usage is TRBV6-8 and J usage is TRBJ2-3; TRBD2 might be the D (6 bases). This CDR3 has 14 residues. V was trimmed by 5 bases and J by 3 bases, leaving 12 bases between them. Germline lookup yields CDR1 MNHGY and CDR2 SAAAGT. DNA for the CDR3: TGTGCCAGCAGTAGGAGGGTAGGGACAGATACGCAGTATTTT. This translates into CASSRRVGTDTQYF.

This chain links TRBV28 with TRBJ1-5, with 7 bases that match TRBD1. This CDR3 contains 15 residues. V was pared by 5 bases and J by 10 bases, with 14 bases of the junction left unmatched. Germline V gene lookup returns CDR1 MDHEN and CDR2 SYDVKM. As DNA, the CDR3 is TGTGCCAGCAGTCCCCCGACAGGGATGGTAGCCCCCCAGCATTTT. Encoded protein: CASSPPTGMVAPQHF.

This clone is labeled medium-sized (0.01 to 0.1%). The rearrangement joins TRBV11-3 to TRBJ1-2; perhaps TRBD1 as D (5 bases). The germline V gene has CDR1 SGHNT and CDR2 YENEEA. Between the trimmed V and J ends, which lost 3 bases and 2 bases, there was a span of 22 bases. The CDR3 consists of 18 residues. The CDR3 loop is CASSLEYGGTIKNYGYTF. The CDR3, as DNA: TGTGCCAGCAGCTTGGAATATGGAGGGACGATTAAAAACTATGGCTACACCTTC.

This clone was detected only a few times. This sequence joins TRBV9 and TRBJ2-7; no firm D call. V lost 0 bases, J lost 3 bases, and 13 bases lay in between. CDR3 length equals 15 residues. Germline loops: CDR1 SGDLS, CDR2 YYNGEE. In DNA form, the CDR3 reads TGTGCCAGCAGCGTAGAAGCCCATCCCTACTACGAGCAGTACTTC. Protein sequence: CASSVEAHPYYEQYF.

Remarks on this clone: The DNA is left out, because the CDR3 cannot be placed on it with certainty; the CDR3 is given as TCRdb lists it. This chain joins TRBV28 and TRBJ1-3. The length of the CDR3 is 17 amino acids, counting both ends. Germline loops: CDR1 MDHEN, CDR2 SYDVKM. CDR3 sequence reads: CASSSSWGGHSGNTIYF.

The V and J genes are TRBV11-3 and TRBJ1-5, with D possibly being TRBD1 (5 bases). Trimming took off 0 bases at V and 3 bases at J, with 9 bases between the two ends. The CDR3 spans 15 residues. Germline V CDR1 and CDR2: SGHNT, YENEEA. The CDR3 coding sequence is TGTGCCAGCAGCTTAGAGACAGCGCCCAATCAGCCCCAGCATTTT. Its translation: CASSLETAPNQPQHF.

This clone was counted many times. J is TRBJ1-1 and V is TRBV11-3, with 10 nucleotides matching TRBD1. V was pared by 2 bases and J by 5 bases, with 14 bases of the junction left unmatched. The CDR3 has 18 residues. Germline V gene sequence: CDR1 SGHNT, CDR2 YENEEA. The CDR3 loop reads CASSLPGTGERCRTEAFF. CDR3 DNA sequence: TGTGCCAGCAGCTTACCCGGGACAGGGGAGAGGTGCCGAACTGAAGCTTTCTTT.

This clone was detected only a few times. The chain joins TRBV30 to TRBJ2-1; 9 nucleotides match TRBD1. Germline assignment: CDR1 GTSNPN and CDR2 SVGIG (reference sequence). CDR3 size: 15 residues. The V and J ends lost 1 base and 2 bases, in that order; junction bases with no gene match: 3. The CDR3 reads CAWSGWTGAYNEQFF. CDR3 bases: TGTGCCTGGAGTGGCTGGACAGGGGCCTACAATGAGCAGTTCTTC.

The J gene is TRBJ1-2, the V gene TRBV5-1; D is ambiguous. Germline values: CDR1 SGHRS, CDR2 YFSETQ. The germline V and J ends were trimmed by 5 bases and 2 bases, with 13 bases remaining between them. CDR3 length: 14 amino acids. The CDR3 DNA follows: TGCGCCAGCAGTTGGGCTCCGAGGAACTATGGCTACACCTTC. Translating it yields CASSWAPRNYGYTF.

The chain employs TRBV28 and TRBJ1-1; the match to TRBD1 covers 8 bases. Germline V gene sequence: CDR1 MDHEN, CDR2 SYDVKM. After removal of 4 bases from V and 4 bases from J, the junction contained 11 bases not matched to a gene. The CDR3 runs to 16 residues. The CDR3 loop is CASSSSPGGGSTEAFF. CDR3 nucleotide sequence: TGTGCCAGCAGTTCGTCTCCAGGGGGCGGGAGCACTGAAGCTTTCTTT.

Only a few counts were recorded for this clone. This chain connects TRBV11-3 to TRBJ1-1, with 10 bases that match TRBD1. The CDR3 extends over 15 amino acids. Germline V lookup: CDR1 SGHNT, CDR2 YENEEA. The V segment lost 4 bases and the J segment 8 bases; nucleotides outside the gene matches: 10. CDR3 bases: TGTGCCAGCAGCTCGCCGACAGGGGGCGTTAGCGAAGCTTTCTTT. Residues: CASSSPTGGVSEAFF.

This chain connects TRBV9 to TRBJ2-3; 11 bases are shared with TRBD2. The trim removed 5 bases at V and 3 bases at J, leaving 11 bases unmatched. In germline, CDR1 is SGDLS, CDR2 YYNGEE. The CDR3 contains 17 residues. CDR3 loop: CASSERGLAAGTDTQYF. The DNA for the CDR3 is TGTGCCAGCAGTGAGCGGGGACTAGCGGCGGGTACAGATACGCAGTATTTT.

The chain joins TRBV19 to TRBJ1-1; D gene ambiguous. Between the trimmed V and J ends, which lost 5 bases and 6 bases, there was a span of 13 bases. Per the germline V gene, CDR1 is LNHDA and CDR2 is SQIVND (reference sequence). The CDR3 sequence is 13 residues long. The CDR3 DNA follows: TGTGCCAGTAGTCAAACCGGGGTTCCTGAAGCTTTCTTT. The encoded protein is CASSQTGVPEAFF.

This clone was seen just once. This sequence joins TRBV5-1 and TRBJ1-2; no reliable D call. CDR1 and CDR2 (germline): SGHRS, YFSETQ. Trimming left V 4 bases short and J 4 bases short, with 17 bases between. This CDR3 is built from 15 residues. In nucleotides, the CDR3 is TGCGCCAGCAGCGACTGGGCCGGGCACCGCTATGGCTACACCTTC. It encodes CASSDWAGHRYGYTF.

The rearrangement joins TRBV28 to TRBJ2-2; TRBD2 might be the D (6 bases). Germline V lookup: CDR1 MDHEN, CDR2 SYDVKM. V shed 4 bases and J shed 6 bases, with 6 bases lying between them. The CDR3 has 12 residues. The CDR3 bases are TGTGCCAGCAGTTGGGGGGCCGGGGAGCTGTTTTTT. Protein: CASSWGAGELFF.

CDR3 DNA: TGTGCCAGCATGACCAGTATCTATGGCTACACCTTC. This encodes CASMTSIYGYTF. The gene calls are TRBV28 and TRBJ1-2, with unresolved D. V was shortened by 7 bases and J by 4 bases, with 10 bases between the two germline ends. CDR3 length: 12 residues. CDR1 is MDHEN and CDR2 is SYDVKM in the germline V gene.

By proportion, this clone is medium-sized. The rearrangement uses TRBV30 and TRBJ2-4, with 14 bases fitting TRBD2. Per germline, CDR1 GTSNPN and CDR2 SVGIG (reference sequence). The V gene end was trimmed by 5 bases and the J gene end by 12 bases; junction bases not matched to a gene: 6. The CDR3 covers 13 residues. CDR3 DNA sequence: TGTGCCTGGCGAGCGGGACTAGCGGGAGATCAGTACTTC. It is translated as CAWRAGLAGDQYF.

V usage is TRBV5-1 and J usage is TRBJ2-1; 13 bases agree with TRBD2. CDR3 length equals 16 residues. The V segment lost 4 bases and the J segment 3 bases; nucleotides outside the gene matches: 4. Germline V gene data show CDR1 as SGHRS and CDR2 as YFSETQ. CDR3 sequence reads: CASSPGTSGNYNEQFF. The CDR3 DNA sequence: TGCGCCAGCAGCCCCGGGACTAGCGGGAACTACAATGAGCAGTTCTTC.

At least ten counts were recorded for this clone. This chain joins TRBV7-2 and TRBJ2-1; D might be TRBD1 (5 bases). The ends were cut back, 5 bases at V and 10 bases at J, with 15 bases in the middle. The germline V gene has CDR1 SGHTA and CDR2 FQGNSA. This CDR3 comprises 13 residues. The CDR3 here is CASSPDRPAEQFF. The CDR3 bases are TGTGCCAGCAGCCCCGACAGACCCGCGGAGCAGTTCTTC.